This record looks at one TCR beta chain sequence and its context. What it binds is not known. The record originates from a study of post-analysis software for immune sequencing data. Background on the study: The courses of disease that were included comprised relapsing-remitting, secondary progressive and progressive-relapsing multiple sclerosis.

The library was made from cDNA and included unique molecular identifiers. Some 500,000 cDNA molecules were obtained per 1 to 10 million input T cells. MiXCR, applied by TCRdb to the PCR reads, yields one record per CDR3 protein. Of roughly 730,000 distinct CDR3 sequences listed, 25% to 30% are singletons. The study, taken as a whole, reports: Compared with controls, patients showed significantly lower normalized Chao1 diversity.

The TCR was taken from a girl between 5 and 17 years old with multiple sclerosis. The sequenced material came from blood.

The CDR3 region is CSASMDYEQYF. CDR3 nucleotides: TGCAGTGCTTCCATGGACTACGAGCAGTACTTC. This chain joins TRBV20-1 and TRBJ2-7; D gene unclear. In germline, CDR1 is DFQATT, CDR2 SNEGSKA (reference sequence). The CDR3 contains 11 residues. Trimming pared 5 bases from V and 3 bases from J, leaving 8 bases between.